The 7 T cell receptor beta chains listed next were all sequenced from one sample in a study of T cell responses to AZD1222 COVID-19 vaccine. Sequencing used immunoSEQ multiplex PCR; TCRdb keeps in-frame clones, though not all of them. The sample yields roughly 130,000 clones, about 94% seen once. The sample in question was peripheral blood, obtained on day 0 of AZD1222 vaccination. These receptors originate from an adult in good health.

The chain combines TRBV2 with TRBJ2-1; D may correspond to TRBD1 or TRBD2 (6 bases each). Trimming took off 5 bases at V and 7 bases at J, with 27 bases between the two ends. This CDR3 region has 18 residues. Germline lookup yields CDR1 SNHLY and CDR2 FYNNEI. The CDR3 nucleotides are TGTGCCAGCAGTCCAAAGGGGGGTTTGGTTTTTAAAGGGAATGAGCAGTTCTTC. It is translated as CASSPKGGLVFKGNEQFF.

The rearrangement uses TRBV29-1 and TRBJ2-7, with D maybe TRBD1 (6 bases). Germline lookup yields CDR1 SQVTM and CDR2 ANQGSEA. Trimming pared 5 bases from V and 2 bases from J, leaving 13 bases between. The CDR3 has 13 residues. The DNA of the CDR3 is TGCAGCGTTCACCAGGGGCCCGCCTACGAGCAGTACTTC. Amino acid sequence: CSVHQGPAYEQYF.

This clone came up once. CDR3 loop: CASRAPEGEDTQYF. Written as DNA, the CDR3 is TGTGCCAGCCGCGCCCCGGAGGGGGAGGATACGCAGTATTTT. The chain joins TRBV7-8 to TRBJ2-3; D may be TRBD1 or TRBD2 (6 bases each). V gave up 8 bases and J gave up 6 bases, with 18 bases separating them. The CDR3 loop spans 14 amino acids. The germline V gene has CDR1 SGHVS and CDR2 FQNEAQ.

The J gene is TRBJ2-5, the V gene TRBV18, with 11 bases identical to TRBD2. V lost 9 bases to trimming and J lost 2 bases; unmatched junction nucleotides: 8. The CDR3 runs 15 residues. Germline CDR1 KGHSH, CDR2 LQKENI. This CDR3 reads CASSGWTSGQETQYF. DNA of the CDR3: TGTGCCAGTTCAGGGTGGACTAGCGGGCAAGAGACCCAGTACTTC.

In its sample, this clone was seen a few times. This rearrangement joins TRBV14 to TRBJ2-5, with 7 bases fitting TRBD2. The CDR3 length is 18 residues. Germline CDR1 and CDR2: SGHDN and FVKESK. V dropped 0 bases and J dropped 2; count of bases not matched to a gene: 12. The CDR3 DNA sequence: TGTGCCAGCAGCCAAGATCGCGGGGGAGGGATGTGGCAAGAGACCCAGTACTTC. It yields the protein CASSQDRGGGMWQETQYF.

CDR3 DNA: TGCGCCAGCAGCTGGGGACTAGTTCGGGGCACAGATACGCAGTATTTT. Its translation: CASSWGLVRGTDTQYF. This chain links TRBV5-1 with TRBJ2-3, with 8 bases fitting TRBD2. CDR3 length: 16 residues. After removal of 3 bases from V and 1 base from J, the junction contained 7 bases not matched to a gene. The germline V gene has CDR1 SGHRS and CDR2 YFSETQ.

The rearrangement joins TRBV7-2 to TRBJ1-2; D remains ambiguous. The V gene's germline CDR1 is SGHTA and CDR2 FQGNSA. CDR3 size: 14 residues. Trimming took 0 bases from V and 4 from J, leaving 9 bases between them. The DNA of the CDR3 is TGTGCCAGCAGCTTAGCGCCGGATATCTATGGCTACACCTTC. This translates into CASSLAPDIYGYTF.